Listed below are T cell receptor beta chains from one sample, sequenced in a study of CXCR3-negative and CXCR3-positive naive CD8 T cells. From the 5' RACE reads, TCRdb lists one entry per CDR3 protein and no DNA. Recorded for this sample: more than 45,000 distinct CDR3 sequences. Sequences were obtained from memory CD8+ T cells from blood. The receptors originated from a human donor in good health. Some clones in this sample may be carry-over from other donors' samples. Both conserved end residues are part of each CDR3. Clone size appears in some rows only: once, few, many, or a class for an expanded clone.

>-|TRBJ2-7|TRBV4-1
CASSQDPGPREQYF
>-|TRBJ2-1|TRBV29-1
CSVPSGLGYNEQFF
>-|TRBJ2-2|TRBV7-3
CASSFLAGGFTGELFF
>-|TRBJ1-2|TRBV29-1
CSVRGVYGYTF
>-|TRBJ1-1|TRBV24-1
CATSESGREAFF
>-|TRBJ2-4|TRBV15
CATSKPGTGQAKNIQYF
>-|TRBJ2-1|TRBV6-6
CASSPSYNEQFF
>-|TRBJ1-3|TRBV29-1
CSVEGDGRGNTIYF
>-|TRBJ1-2|TRBV5-1
CASSLEGPGGDGYTF
>-|TRBJ2-3|TRBV4-2
CASSQHILAGGQVDTQYF
>-|TRBJ1-5|TRBV5-1
CASSLEGNNQPQHF
>-|TRBJ2-1|TRBV11-3
CASSPSGLAHNEQFF
>-|TRBJ1-1|TRBV7-3
CASSLRMYTEAFF
>-|TRBJ2-1|TRBV2
CASSGSGGYNEQFF
>-|TRBJ1-5|TRBV27
CASSLQGQPQHF
>-|TRBJ2-1|TRBV6-5
CASGQGPIGSYNEQFF
>-|TRBJ2-2|TRBV27
CASSAAGTGAPGELFF
>-|TRBJ2-3|TRBV29-1
CSAERGADTQYF
>-|TRBJ1-1|TRBV29-1
CSVTGGPSGAFF
>-|TRBJ2-1|TRBV29-1
CSVEDPWSVADNEQFF
>-|TRBJ1-1|TRBV30
CAWSVPSRPNTEAFF
>-|TRBJ2-7|TRBV9
CASSPWVAGGAYEQYF
>-|TRBJ2-3|TRBV6-5
CASRSDPGLAGGPADTQYF
>-|TRBJ2-7|TRBV5-1
CASSQGPLSNEQYF
>-|TRBJ1-5|TRBV28
CASSLPGLQPQHF
>-|TRBJ2-3|TRBV29-1
CSVEGVAGAFGSTDTQYF
>large|TRBJ1-2|TRBV11-2
CASSLLIGTAYGYTF
>-|TRBJ2-7|TRBV20-1
CSALGQDYSYEQYF
>-|TRBJ2-1|TRBV12-3/TRBV12-4
CASTGTGDEQFF
>-|TRBJ2-2|TRBV7-9
CASSLTQDAGNKAEELFF
>-|TRBJ2-5|TRBV20-1
CSAADRESGETQYF
>-|TRBJ2-1|TRBV11-3
CASSSRALGEQFF
>-|TRBJ2-5|TRBV5-1
CASSLMGGAETQYF
>-|TRBJ2-5|TRBV28
CASTKGPSEGAQYF
>-|TRBJ2-7|TRBV19
CASSTRQATYEQYF
>-|TRBJ2-1|TRBV28
CASSFRDRGRPYNEQFF
>-|TRBJ1-4|TRBV6-1
CASSPGTENEKLFF
>-|TRBJ2-7|TRBV7-9
CASSLDRAGGSYEQYF
>-|TRBJ1-1|TRBV5-1
CASSHDTEAFF
>-|TRBJ1-2|TRBV25-1
CASSEHGNRGYGYTF